Included here is one T cell receptor (beta chain) sequence, with context. Its antigen is not known. The study left out patients who had uncontrolled infection, other autoimmune disease, pregnancy or lactation. PBMCs stemmed from 8.5 to 10 ml fresh peripheral blood. V lost 2 bases, J lost 6 bases, and 7 bases lay in between. Germline loops: CDR1 MNHNY, CDR2 SVGAGI (reference sequence). The CDR3 spans 13 residues. Template material for amplifying TCR beta CDR3 regions consisted of RNA transcripts. The HTBI primer set was used in a first-round RT-PCR of the TCR CDR3. TCRdb processed the multiplex PCR reads anew with MiXCR; each CDR3 protein has one entry. The table has some 570,000 distinct CDR3 sequences, 14% seen once. This sample is part of a study of T cells in Graves' hyperthyroidism and ophthalmopathy. Regarding the study as a whole: Most thyroid clonotypes with frequency above 0.001 were detected in blood.

This sequence was found in a woman between 18 and 29 years old with Graves' ophthalmopathy. The J gene is TRBJ2-2, the V gene TRBV6-6; D not certain. Sequenced input: blood. In nucleotides, the CDR3 is TGTGCCAGCAGTTACCACCGGTCCGGGGAGCTGTTTTTT. This sequence encodes CASSYHRSGELFF.